This T cell receptor beta chain was sequenced for a study of cytomegalovirus exposure and HLA in healthy donors. Points from the study as a whole: Some TCR beta chains (roughly 150 of them) were listed as cytomegalovirus-associated. The majority of TCR sequences were rare, yet some public TCRs appeared in many donors.

With regard to this clone: The antigen is unknown.

While the first cohort had around 700 subjects, the donors belonged to the separate validation cohort of about 110 subjects. The CDR3 spans 20 residues. V gave up 2 bases and J gave up 7 bases; unmatched junction bases: 19. CDR1 is MDHEN and CDR2 is SYDVKM in the germline V gene. Profiling relied on immunoSEQ multiplex PCR, and the TCRdb table lists in-frame clones only, not all of them. The sample lists 220,000 or so clones; over 75% were seen once. The TCR was taken from a woman aged 18-29 years in good health and CMV-seropositive. The chain has TRBV28 and TRBJ2-7; TRBD2 agrees at 14 bases. Sequencing was performed on PBMCs. The DNA for the CDR3 is TGTGCCAGCAGTTTACGTCTTCACTCCGGACTAGCGGGAGGAAAAGGGGAGCAGTACTTC. Protein product: CASSLRLHSGLAGGKGEQYF.